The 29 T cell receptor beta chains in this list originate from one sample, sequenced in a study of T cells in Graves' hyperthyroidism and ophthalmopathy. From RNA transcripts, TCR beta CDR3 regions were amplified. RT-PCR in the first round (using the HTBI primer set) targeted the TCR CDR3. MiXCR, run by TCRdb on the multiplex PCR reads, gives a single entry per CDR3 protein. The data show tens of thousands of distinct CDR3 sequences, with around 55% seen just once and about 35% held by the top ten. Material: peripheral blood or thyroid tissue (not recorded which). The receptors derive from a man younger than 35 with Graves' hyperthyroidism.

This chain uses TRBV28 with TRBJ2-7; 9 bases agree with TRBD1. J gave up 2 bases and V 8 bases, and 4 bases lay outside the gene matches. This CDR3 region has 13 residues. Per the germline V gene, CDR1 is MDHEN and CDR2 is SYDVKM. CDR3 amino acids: CASGRTGAYEQYF. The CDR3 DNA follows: TGTGCCAGCGGCCGGACAGGGGCCTACGAGCAGTACTTC. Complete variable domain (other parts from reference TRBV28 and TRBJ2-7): DVKVTQSSRYLVKRTGEKVFLECVQDMDHENMFWYRQDPGLGLRLIYFSYDVKMKEKGDIPEGYSVSREKKERFSLILESASTNQTSMYLCASGRTGAYEQYFGPGTRLTVT.

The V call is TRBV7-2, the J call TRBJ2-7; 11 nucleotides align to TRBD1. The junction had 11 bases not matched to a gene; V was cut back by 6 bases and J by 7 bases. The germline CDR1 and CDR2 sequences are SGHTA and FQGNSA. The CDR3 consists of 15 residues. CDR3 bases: TGTGCCAGCAGTGTACAAGGACAGGGGGCGTCGGAGCAGTACTTC. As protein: CASSVQGQGASEQYF.

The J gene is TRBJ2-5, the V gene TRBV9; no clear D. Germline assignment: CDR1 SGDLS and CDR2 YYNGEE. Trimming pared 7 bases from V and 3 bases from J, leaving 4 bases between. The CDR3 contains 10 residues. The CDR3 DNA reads TGTGCCAGCGCTAAAGAGACCCAGTACTTC. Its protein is CASAKETQYF.

CDR3 protein: CASRDFFGRDQPQHF. Here the CDR3 DNA reads TGTGCCAGCAGGGACTTCTTCGGAAGGGATCAGCCCCAGCATTTT. The V gene is TRBV2, the J gene TRBJ1-5; D gene unclear. The length of the CDR3 is 15 residues. CDR1 is SNHLY, CDR2 FYNNEI, per germline. The V and J ends lost 6 bases and 5 bases respectively, with 17 bases between them.

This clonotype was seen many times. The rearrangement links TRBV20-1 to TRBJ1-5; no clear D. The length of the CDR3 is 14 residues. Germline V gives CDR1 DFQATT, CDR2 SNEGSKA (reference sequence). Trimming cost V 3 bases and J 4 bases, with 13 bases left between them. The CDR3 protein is CSARDSRGNQPQHF. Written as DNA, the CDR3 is TGCAGTGCTAGGGACTCCCGGGGAAATCAGCCCCAGCATTTT.

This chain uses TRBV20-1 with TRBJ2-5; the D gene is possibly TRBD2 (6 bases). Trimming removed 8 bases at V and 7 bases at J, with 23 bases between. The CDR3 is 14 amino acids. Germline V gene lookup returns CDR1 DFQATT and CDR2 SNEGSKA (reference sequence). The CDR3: CSYSRLAPTGTQYF. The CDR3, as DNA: TGCAGTTACTCGAGGCTAGCGCCAACGGGGACCCAGTACTTC.

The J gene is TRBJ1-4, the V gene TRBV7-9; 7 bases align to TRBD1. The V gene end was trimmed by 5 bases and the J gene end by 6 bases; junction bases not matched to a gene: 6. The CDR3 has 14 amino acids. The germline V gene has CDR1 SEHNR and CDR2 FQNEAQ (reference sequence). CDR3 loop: CASSQFRGYEKLFF. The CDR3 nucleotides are TGTGCCAGCAGCCAATTCAGGGGGTATGAAAAACTGTTTTTT.

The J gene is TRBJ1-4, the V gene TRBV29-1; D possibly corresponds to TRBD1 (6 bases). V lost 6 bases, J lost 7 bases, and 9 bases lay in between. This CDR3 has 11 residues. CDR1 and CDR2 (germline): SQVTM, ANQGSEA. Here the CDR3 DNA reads TGCAGCGTGGGGGACATTGAAAAACTGTTTTTT. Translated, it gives CSVGDIEKLFF.

The CDR3: CSTGGGNYGYTF. The CDR3 DNA sequence: TGCAGCACCGGTGGGGGGAACTATGGCTACACCTTC. This chain connects TRBV29-1 to TRBJ1-2, with a tentative D call TRBD1 (5 bases). CDR1 and CDR2 from the germline V gene are SQVTM and ANQGSEA. V lost 8 bases and J 2 bases, leaving 12 bases between the germline ends. The length of the CDR3 is 12 residues.

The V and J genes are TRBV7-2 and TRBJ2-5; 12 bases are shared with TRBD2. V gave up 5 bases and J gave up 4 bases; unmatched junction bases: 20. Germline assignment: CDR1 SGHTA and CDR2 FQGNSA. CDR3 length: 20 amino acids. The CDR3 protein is CASSKSGRLAGAGGTETQYF. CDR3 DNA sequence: TGTGCCAGCAGCAAGAGCGGTCGACTAGCGGGAGCAGGAGGGACAGAGACCCAGTACTTC.

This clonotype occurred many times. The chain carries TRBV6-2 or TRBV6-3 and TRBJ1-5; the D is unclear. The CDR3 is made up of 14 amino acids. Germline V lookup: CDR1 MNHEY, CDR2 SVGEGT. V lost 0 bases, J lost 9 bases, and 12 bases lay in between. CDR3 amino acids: CASSYSGRSWPQHF. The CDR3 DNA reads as TGTGCCAGCAGTTACTCAGGACGAAGTTGGCCCCAGCATTTT.

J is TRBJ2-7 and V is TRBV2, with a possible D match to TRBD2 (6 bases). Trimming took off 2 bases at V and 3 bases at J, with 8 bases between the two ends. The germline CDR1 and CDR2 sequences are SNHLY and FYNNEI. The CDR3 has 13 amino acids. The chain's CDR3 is CASSEIGGYEQYF. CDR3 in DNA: TGTGCCAGCAGTGAAATCGGGGGCTACGAGCAGTACTTC.

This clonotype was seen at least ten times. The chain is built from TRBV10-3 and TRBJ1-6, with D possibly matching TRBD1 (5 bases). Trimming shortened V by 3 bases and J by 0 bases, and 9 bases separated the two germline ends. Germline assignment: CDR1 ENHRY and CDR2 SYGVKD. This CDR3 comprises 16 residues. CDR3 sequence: CAISDEDSSYNSPLHF. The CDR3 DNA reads TGTGCCATCAGTGATGAAGACAGCTCCTATAATTCACCCCTCCACTTT.

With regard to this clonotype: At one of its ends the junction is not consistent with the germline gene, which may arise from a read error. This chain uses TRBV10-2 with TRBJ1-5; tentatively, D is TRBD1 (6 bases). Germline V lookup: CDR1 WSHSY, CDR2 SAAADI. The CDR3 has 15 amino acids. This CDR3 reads CASRDTGYSNQLQHF. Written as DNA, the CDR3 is TGCGCCAGCAGGGATACAGGGTATAGTAATCAGCTCCAGCATTTT.

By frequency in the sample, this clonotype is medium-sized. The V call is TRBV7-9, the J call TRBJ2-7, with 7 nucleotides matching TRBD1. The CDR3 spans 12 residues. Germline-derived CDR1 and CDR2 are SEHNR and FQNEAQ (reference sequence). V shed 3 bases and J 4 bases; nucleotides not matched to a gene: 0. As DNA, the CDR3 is TGTGCCAGCAGCTTGACAGGGTACGAGCAGTACTTC. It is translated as CASSLTGYEQYF.

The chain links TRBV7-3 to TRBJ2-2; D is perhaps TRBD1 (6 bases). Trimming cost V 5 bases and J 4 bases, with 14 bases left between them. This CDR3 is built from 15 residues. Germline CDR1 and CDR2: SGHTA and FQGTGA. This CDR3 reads CASSPLGAGTGELFF. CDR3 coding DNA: TGTGCCAGCAGCCCCCTGGGGGCAGGCACCGGGGAGCTGTTTTTT.

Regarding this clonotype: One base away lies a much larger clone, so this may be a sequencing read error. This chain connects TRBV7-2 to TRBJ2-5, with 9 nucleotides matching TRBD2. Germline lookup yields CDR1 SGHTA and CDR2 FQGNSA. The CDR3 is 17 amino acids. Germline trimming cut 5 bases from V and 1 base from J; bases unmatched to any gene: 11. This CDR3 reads CASSASPAGGFQETQYF. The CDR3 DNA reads TGTGCCAGCAGCGCCAGCCCGGCGGGGGGGTTCCAAGAGACCCAGTACTTC.

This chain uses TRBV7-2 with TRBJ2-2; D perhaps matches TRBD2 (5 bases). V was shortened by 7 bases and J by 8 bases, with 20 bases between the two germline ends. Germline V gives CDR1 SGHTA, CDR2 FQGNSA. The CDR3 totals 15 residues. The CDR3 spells CASKGGSFGAGELFF. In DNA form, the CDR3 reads TGTGCCAGCAAAGGTGGGAGTTTCGGAGCTGGGGAGCTGTTTTTT.

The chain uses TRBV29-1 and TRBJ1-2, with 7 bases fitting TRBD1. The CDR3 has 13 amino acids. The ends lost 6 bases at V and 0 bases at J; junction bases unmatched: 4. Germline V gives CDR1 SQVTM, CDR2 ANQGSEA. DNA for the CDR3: TGCAGCGTCGCGGGGACAGCTAACTATGGCTACACCTTC. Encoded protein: CSVAGTANYGYTF.

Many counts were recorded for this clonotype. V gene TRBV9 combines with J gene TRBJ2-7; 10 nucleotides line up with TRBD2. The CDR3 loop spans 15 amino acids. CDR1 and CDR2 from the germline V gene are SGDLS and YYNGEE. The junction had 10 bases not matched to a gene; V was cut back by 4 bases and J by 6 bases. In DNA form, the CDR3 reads TGTGCCAGCAGCCCCAGCCTAGCGGGAGAGGGCGAGCAGTACTTC. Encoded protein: CASSPSLAGEGEQYF. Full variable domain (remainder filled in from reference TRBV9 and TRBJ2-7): DSGVTQTPKHLITATGQRVTLRCSPRSGDLSVYWYQQSLDQGLQFLIQYYNGEERAKGNILERFSAQQFPDLHSELNLSSLELGDSALYFCASSPSLAGEGEQYFGPGTRLTVT.

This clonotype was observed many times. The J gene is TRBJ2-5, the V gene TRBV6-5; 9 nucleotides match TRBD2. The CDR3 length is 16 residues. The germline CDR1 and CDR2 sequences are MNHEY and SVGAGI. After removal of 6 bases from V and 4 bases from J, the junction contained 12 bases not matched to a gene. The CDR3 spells CASSIAGDMFGETQYF. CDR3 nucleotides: TGTGCCAGCAGCATAGCGGGGGATATGTTCGGAGAGACCCAGTACTTC.

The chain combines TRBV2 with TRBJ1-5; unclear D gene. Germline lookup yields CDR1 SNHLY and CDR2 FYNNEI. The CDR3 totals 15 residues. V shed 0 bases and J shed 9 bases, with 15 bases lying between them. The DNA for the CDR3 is TGTGCCAGCAGTGAAGCGCTTCGGAGCCATCGGCCCCAGCATTTT. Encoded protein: CASSEALRSHRPQHF.

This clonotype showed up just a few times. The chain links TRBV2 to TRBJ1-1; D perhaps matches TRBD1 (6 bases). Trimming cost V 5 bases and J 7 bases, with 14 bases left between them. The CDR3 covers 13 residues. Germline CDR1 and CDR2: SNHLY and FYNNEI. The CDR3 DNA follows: TGTGCCAGCAGTTCCGGACAGAATAGTGAAGCTTTCTTT. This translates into CASSSGQNSEAFF.

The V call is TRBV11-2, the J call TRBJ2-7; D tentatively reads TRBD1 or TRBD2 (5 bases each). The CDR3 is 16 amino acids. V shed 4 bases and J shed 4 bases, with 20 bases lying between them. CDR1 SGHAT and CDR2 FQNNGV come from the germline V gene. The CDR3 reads CASSYRSATSGYEQYF. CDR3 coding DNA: TGTGCCAGCAGCTACAGGAGCGCGACCTCGGGATACGAGCAGTACTTC.

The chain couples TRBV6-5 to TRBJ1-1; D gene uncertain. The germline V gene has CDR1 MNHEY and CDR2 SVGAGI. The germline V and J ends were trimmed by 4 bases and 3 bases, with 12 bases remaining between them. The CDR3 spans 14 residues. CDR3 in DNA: TGTGCCAGCAGTTTCGTGCGGGAGGACACTGAAGCTTTCTTT. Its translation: CASSFVREDTEAFF.

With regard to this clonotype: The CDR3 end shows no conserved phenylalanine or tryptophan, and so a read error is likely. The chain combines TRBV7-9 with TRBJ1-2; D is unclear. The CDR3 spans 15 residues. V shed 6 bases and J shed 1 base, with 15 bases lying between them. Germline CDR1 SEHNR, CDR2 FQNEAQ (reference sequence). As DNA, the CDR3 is TGTGCCAGCAGGCGCCTTGCAGCACTTAACTATGGCTACACCCTC. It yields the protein CASRRLAALNYGYTL.

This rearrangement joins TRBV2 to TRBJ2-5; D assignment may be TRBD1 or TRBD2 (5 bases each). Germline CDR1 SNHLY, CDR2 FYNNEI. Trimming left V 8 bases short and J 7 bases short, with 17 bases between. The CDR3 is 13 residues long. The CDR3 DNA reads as TGTGCCAGCCTGCTTGCGGGCCAGGGGACCCAGTACTTC. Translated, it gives CASLLAGQGTQYF.

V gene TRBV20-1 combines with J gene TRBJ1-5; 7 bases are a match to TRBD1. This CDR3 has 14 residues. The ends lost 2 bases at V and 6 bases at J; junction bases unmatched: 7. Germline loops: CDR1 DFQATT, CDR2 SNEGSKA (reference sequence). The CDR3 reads CSARSDRVAQPQHF. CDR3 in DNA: TGCAGTGCTAGATCTGACAGGGTTGCTCAGCCCCAGCATTTT.

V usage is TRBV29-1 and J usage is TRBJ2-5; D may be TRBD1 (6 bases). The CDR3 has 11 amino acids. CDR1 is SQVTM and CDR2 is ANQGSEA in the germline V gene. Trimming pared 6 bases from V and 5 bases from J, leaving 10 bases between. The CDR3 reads CSVGTGETQYF. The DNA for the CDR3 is TGCAGCGTGGGCACAGGGGAGACCCAGTACTTC.